Listed below are T cell receptor beta chains from one sample, sequenced in a study of cytotoxic CD8 clonotypes in ibrutinib-treated CLL. Sequenced by immunoSEQ multiplex PCR; TCRdb stores in-frame clones only, minus some. The sample contains fewer than 200,000 clones, less than 85% of which appear only once. Sequencing used PBMCs, obtained after 24 months of ibrutinib treatment. The receptors here all came from a human donor with chronic lymphocytic leukemia. Each CDR3 is given with its conserved first and last residue. Each record gives: J gene, V gene, CDR3 protein.

J: TRBJ2-1; V: TRBV19; CDR3: CASSIVLNPGQGSYNEQFF
J: TRBJ2-7; V: TRBV29-1; CDR3: CSVVNRGVYEQYF
J: TRBJ2-1; V: TRBV23-1; CDR3: CASGLGGSSYNEQFF
J: TRBJ1-5; V: TRBV7-6; CDR3: CASSLAPSGQPQHF
J: TRBJ2-3; V: TRBV5-1; CDR3: CASSLDGPSTDTQYF
J: TRBJ1-5; V: TRBV21-1; CDR3: CASGQPDQPQHF
J: TRBJ1-5; V: TRBV30; CDR3: CAWARDNNQPQHF
J: TRBJ2-7; V: TRBV7-2; CDR3: CASSDRLAGTSYEQYF
J: TRBJ1-5; V: TRBV28; CDR3: CASSFGLENQPQHF
J: TRBJ1-1; V: TRBV6-6; CDR3: CASSYSKRADTEAFF
J: TRBJ2-5; V: TRBV5-1; CDR3: CASSFGTAAVTQYF
J: TRBJ1-4; V: TRBV5-1; CDR3: CASSPGWGGEKLFF
J: TRBJ2-6; V: TRBV6-5; CDR3: CASSYARNSGANVLTF
J: TRBJ1-5; V: TRBV2; CDR3: CASSEAGGQPQHF
J: TRBJ1-5; V: TRBV5-1; CDR3: CASSLVGTGDQPQHF
J: TRBJ2-7; V: TRBV28; CDR3: CASSFLKVAGSYEQYF
J: TRBJ2-7; V: TRBV6-6; CDR3: CASSPGTPSEQYF
J: TRBJ2-2; V: TRBV27; CDR3: CASSYTSGSVGELFF
J: TRBJ2-7; V: TRBV7-9; CDR3: CASSLVSGRSEQYF
J: TRBJ2-7; V: TRBV9; CDR3: CASSATYEQYF
J: TRBJ2-7; V: TRBV18; CDR3: CASSLQGYEQYF
J: TRBJ1-4; V: TRBV27; CDR3: CASSLFGQLNEKLFF
J: TRBJ2-7; V: TRBV9; CDR3: CASSVDGGTGNYEQYF
J: TRBJ1-2; V: TRBV7-9; CDR3: CASSPVEEYGYTF
J: TRBJ2-1; V: TRBV13; CDR3: CASSLRGASGIGEQFF
J: TRBJ2-1; V: TRBV7-7; CDR3: CASSLAKGGTAYNEQFF
J: TRBJ2-5; V: TRBV5-1; CDR3: CASSFGRRGTQETQYF
J: TRBJ1-1; V: TRBV11-1; CDR3: CASSPLRGVTEAFF
J: TRBJ1-5; V: TRBV19; CDR3: CASIGLGISNQPQHF
J: TRBJ1-4; V: TRBV4-1; CDR3: CASSQGGPVREKLFF
J: TRBJ2-7; V: TRBV6-5; CDR3: CASSPYYSGSYEQYF
J: TRBJ1-2; V: TRBV4-1; CDR3: CASSQTDTANYGYTF
J: TRBJ1-2; V: TRBV19; CDR3: CASSPQGPLFTNYGYTF
J: TRBJ1-3; V: TRBV2; CDR3: CASSLGSRSASGNTIYF
J: TRBJ1-1; V: TRBV25-1; CDR3: CASNRQGGTEAFF
J: TRBJ2-7; V: TRBV4-1; CDR3: CASSQQEAGTVEQYF
J: TRBJ1-5; V: TRBV5-6; CDR3: CASSLFTRPGNQPQHF